The TCR beta chain under discussion was sequenced for a study of beta chain features in type 1 diabetes. The table lists this clone with a few counts. Its antigen is unknown. Sorting that relied on CD45RO/CCR7/CD25/CD127/CD95/CD27 yielded CD4+ naive, central memory, regulatory and stem cell-like memory cells. General study points: Highly expressing activated T cells could be over-counted with a cDNA template. The study found fewer insertions and more deletions at VDJ junctions in type 1 diabetes patients. In comparison with healthy donors, patients had naive, central memory and Treg TCRB repertoires that appeared more similar.

Expressed TCRB transcripts were sequenced after all isolated RNA was converted to cDNA. Generated by immunoSEQ multiplex PCR, the TCRdb table keeps only in-frame clones and is missing some. The sample lists about 220,000 clones, roughly a tenth occurring once. The germline V gene encodes CDR1 MNHEY and CDR2 SMNVEV (reference sequence). V lost 5 bases to trimming and J lost 1 base, with 9 bases between them. The CDR3 covers 13 residues. This TCR was recovered from a man between 18 and 35 years old in good health. The gene calls are TRBV27 and TRBJ2-7; perhaps TRBD1 as D (5 bases). Sequencing used central memory CD4+ T cells from blood. The DNA for the CDR3 is TGTGCCAGCAGTGTCCCAGGGTCCTACGAGCAGTACTTC. Its translation: CASSVPGSYEQYF.